This T cell receptor (beta chain) was found in a study of long-term antiretroviral therapy in people with HIV. Study-wide context: Collection dates of the earliest samples fall about a decade before the 2015 immediate-ART recommendation. The study's findings and limits: Participants lacked recorded data on ART adherence, viral resistance or therapy changes. Every time point showed a repertoire led by clones expanded before ART.

Germline loops: CDR1 MNHEY, CDR2 SVGAGI. The CDR3 spans 15 residues. Trimming shortened V by 4 bases and J by 8 bases, and 15 bases separated the two germline ends. In regard to this clone: Its specificity is unknown.

The immunoSEQ assay was v3.0, run at survey level. Some clones are missing from TCRdb's copy, which holds only in-frame ones; the method was immunoSEQ multiplex PCR. The sample carries 20,000 or so clones, about 91% recorded once. The clonotype was recovered from a man aged 18 to 29 with HIV. The rearrangement joins TRBV6-5 to TRBJ1-6; D ambiguous. Here the sequenced sample was unsorted PBMCs, taken 2.1 years after starting antiretroviral therapy. The CDR3 DNA reads TGTGCCAGCAGTTCTTATCGGGCCTTCGATTCACCCCTCCACTTT. Its protein product is CASSSYRAFDSPLHF.